A single TCR beta chain is shown here with its context. This specimen belongs to a study of identical twins. One entry per CDR3 protein, called by TCRdb with MiXCR from the 5' RACE reads. This table has around 960,000 distinct CDR3 sequences, 9% to 15% appearing once. Per germline, CDR1 SQVTM and CDR2 ANQGSEA. The CDR3 sequence is 14 residues long. Trimming shortened V by 4 bases and J by 2 bases, and 13 bases separated the two germline ends. This sample also belongs to another study, concerning yellow fever vaccine responses in identical twins.

The sample comprised PBMCs. This chain uses TRBV29-1 with TRBJ2-3; the D gene is possibly TRBD1 (6 bases). This TCR came from a woman younger than 30 in good health. CDR3 sequence (DNA): TGCAGCGTTGTCAGGGGCGCCTTCACAGATACGCAGTATTTT. It codes for CSVVRGAFTDTQYF.